This entry lists 11 T cell receptor beta chains sequenced from one sample in a study of CD8 T cells in ankylosing spondylitis. These receptors have no known antigen. Study-level points and caveats: Within ankylosing spondylitis blood, a TCR beta motif made up of several highly homologous variants appeared to be characteristic.

TCRdb re-derived calls from the 5' RACE reads in MiXCR, one entry per CDR3 protein. The sample records 200,000 to 250,000 distinct CDR3 sequences, around 17% being singletons. Sequenced input: blood, either unsorted or a sorted T cell fraction (not recorded which). These receptors all come from a male donor with ankylosing spondylitis.

There are a few counts of this clonotype. The rearrangement uses TRBV4-3 and TRBJ1-1; the match to TRBD1 covers 9 bases. From germline, CDR1 is LGHNA and CDR2 YSLEER. CDR3 length: 22 residues. The ends lost 3 bases at V and 0 bases at J; junction bases unmatched: 23. CDR3 in amino acids: CASSHLGTGIMMEALMNTEAFF. Written as DNA, the CDR3 is TGCGCCAGCAGCCACCTCGGGACAGGGATAATGATGGAGGCCCTCATGAACACTGAAGCTTTCTTT.

This clonotype was counted only a few times. The gene calls are TRBV11-2 and TRBJ2-2; no clear D gene. Germline V gene data show CDR1 as SGHAT and CDR2 as FQNNGV. The V end was cut by 4 bases, the J end by 5 bases, with 17 bases between. This CDR3 is built from 16 residues. Here the CDR3 DNA reads TGTGCCAGCAGCTCTCATTCCCAGCAGATTACCGGGGAGCTGTTTTTT. Translated, it gives CASSSHSQQITGELFF.

Many counts were recorded for this clonotype. This chain joins TRBV29-1 and TRBJ2-1; D possibly corresponds to TRBD2 (5 bases). The V end lost 3 bases, the J end lost 9 bases, and 15 bases lay between the germline ends. CDR1 and CDR2 from the germline V gene are SQVTM and ANQGSEA. The CDR3 has 13 amino acids. The CDR3 region has the DNA TGCAGCGTTGAGAATACTACCGAGGGTGAGCAGTTCTTC. It yields the protein CSVENTTEGEQFF.

The chain links TRBV27 to TRBJ2-5; TRBD1 or TRBD2 may be the D gene (6 bases each). Germline V lookup: CDR1 MNHEY, CDR2 SMNVEV (reference sequence). The CDR3 covers 17 residues. Trimming stripped 2 bases from V and 5 bases from J, with 21 bases between. Here the CDR3 DNA reads TGTGCCAGCAGTTTAAGGAGGGGGGACCCGAGAGGGGAGACCCAGTACTTC. It translates to CASSLRRGDPRGETQYF.

This clonotype was found a few times. The chain employs TRBV9 and TRBJ2-5, with D perhaps TRBD1 or TRBD2 (6 bases each). This CDR3 contains 15 residues. Trimming took 3 bases from V and 2 from J, leaving 14 bases between them. Germline V lookup: CDR1 SGDLS, CDR2 YYNGEE. CDR3 nucleotides: TGTGCCAGCAGCGACCCGGGGGCCGGACAAGAGACCCAGTACTTC. This encodes CASSDPGAGQETQYF.

The V gene is TRBV7-9, the J gene TRBJ1-2, with D perhaps matching TRBD1 (6 bases). Trimming removed 5 bases at V and 4 bases at J, with 17 bases between. CDR3 size: 15 residues. The germline gives CDR1 SEHNR, CDR2 FQNEAQ (reference sequence). CDR3 coding DNA: TGTGCCAGCAGCCCTCCGGGGGGGGCCCTCTATGGCTACACCTTC. As protein: CASSPPGGALYGYTF.

This clonotype was seen a few times. The chain combines TRBV7-3 with TRBJ2-2; D is undetermined. V lost 1 base, J lost 7 bases, and 10 bases lay in between. The CDR3 loop spans 14 amino acids. Germline CDR1 reads SGHTA; CDR2 reads FQGTGA. CDR3 nucleotides: TGTGCCAGCAGCTTAATGGGGTTAGGCGGGGAGCTGTTTTTT. Amino acid sequence: CASSLMGLGGELFF. Full variable domain (rest looked up from reference TRBV7-3 and TRBJ2-2): GAGVSQTPSNKVTEKGKYVELRCDPISGHTALYWYRQSLGQGPEFLIYFQGTGAADDSGLPNDRFFAVRPEGSVSTLKIQRTERGDSAVYLCASSLMGLGGELFFGEGSRLTVL.

This chain connects TRBV7-7 to TRBJ2-7, with TRBD1 matching 9 bases. The length of the CDR3 is 14 residues. V lost 4 bases, J lost 4 bases, and 5 bases stayed unmatched. Germline CDR1 reads SSHAT; CDR2 reads FNYEAQ (reference sequence). CDR3 nucleotides: TGTGCCAGCAGCTGGGGGACAGGGAAATACGAGCAGTACTTC. This codes for CASSWGTGKYEQYF.

This chain connects TRBV25-1 to TRBJ2-2; D unclear. Germline CDR1 reads MGHDK; CDR2 reads SYGVNS. The CDR3 is made up of 15 amino acids. The V end lost 0 bases, the J end lost 0 bases, and 5 bases lay between the germline ends. The CDR3 bases are TGTGCCAGCAGTGAATACGTCCCGAACACCGGGGAGCTGTTTTTT. This codes for CASSEYVPNTGELFF.

This clonotype has only a few counts. The chain has TRBV5-6 and TRBJ2-1; 12 nucleotides agree with TRBD2. CDR3 length: 15 residues. Germline V lookup: CDR1 SGHDT, CDR2 YYEEEE. The trim removed 0 bases at V and 8 bases at J, leaving 3 bases unmatched. CDR3 amino acids: CASSLETSGSDEQFF. The CDR3 DNA is TGTGCCAGCAGCTTGGAGACTAGCGGGAGCGATGAGCAGTTCTTC.

The chain is built from TRBV11-2 and TRBJ2-5; D is uncertain. The CDR3 length is 12 residues. Germline-derived CDR1 and CDR2 are SGHAT and FQNNGV. Trimming took off 3 bases at V and 3 bases at J, with 5 bases between the two ends. The chain's CDR3 is CASSFWEETQYF. CDR3 nucleotide sequence: TGTGCCAGCAGCTTCTGGGAAGAGACCCAGTACTTC.